The 7 T cell receptor beta chains given below trace back to one sample, sequenced in a study of control samples from healthy donors and cancer patients. Data came from immunoSEQ multiplex PCR; TCRdb stores just in-frame clones and leaves some out. The data contain 100,000 to 150,000 clones, more than 75% of them singletons. The specimen sequenced was blood. Receptors were obtained from a man younger than 30 in good health.

This chain links TRBV11-1 with TRBJ2-1; 9 bases agree with TRBD2. The CDR3 has 16 amino acids. Germline V gives CDR1 SGHAT, CDR2 FQDESV (reference sequence). V lost 4 bases and J lost 6; bases outside the gene matches: 10. The CDR3 DNA reads as TGTGCCAGCAGCTCTGCAGTAGCGGGAGTGGGCAATGAGCAGTTCTTC. Translating gives CASSSAVAGVGNEQFF.

This clone was picked up a small number of times. The gene calls are TRBV5-1 and TRBJ1-1, with 9 positions matching TRBD1. The CDR3 is 13 residues long. V was clipped by 4 bases and J by 4 bases; unmatched bases: 2. CDR1 SGHRS and CDR2 YFSETQ come from the germline V gene. The CDR3 DNA follows: TGCGCCAGCAGCATGGACAGGGGCACTGAAGCTTTCTTT. It encodes CASSMDRGTEAFF. Drawing the rest from reference TRBV5-1 and TRBJ1-1, the complete variable domain is KAGVTQTPRYLIKTRGQQVTLSCSPISGHRSVSWYQQTPGQGLQFLFEYFSETQRNKGNFPGRFSGRQFSNSRSEMNVSTLELGDSALYLCASSMDRGTEAFFGQGTRLTVV.

The rearrangement links TRBV9 to TRBJ2-3; possibly TRBD1 or TRBD2 for D (5 bases each). Trimming removed 3 bases at V and 8 bases at J, with 10 bases between. Germline CDR1 is SGDLS and CDR2 is YYNGEE. The CDR3 contains 12 residues. The CDR3 region has the DNA TGTGCCAGCAGCGCTCCAGGGAGTACGCAGTATTTT. Protein: CASSAPGSTQYF.

The CDR3 sequence is CASSSDSYEQYF. In DNA form, the CDR3 reads TGCGCCAGCAGTTCGGACAGCTACGAGCAGTACTTC. The J gene is TRBJ2-7, the V gene TRBV10-1, with D perhaps matching TRBD1 (6 bases). The CDR3 covers 12 residues. V was cut by 5 bases and J by 3 bases, with 8 bases left in between. In germline, CDR1 is WNHNN, CDR2 SYGVQD (reference sequence).

This chain joins TRBV10-3 and TRBJ2-5, with D perhaps being TRBD1 or TRBD2 (5 bases each). Germline V gene data show CDR1 as ENHRY and CDR2 as SYGVKD. This CDR3 is built from 14 residues. With 0 bases removed from V and 4 bases from J, the gap between germline ends came to 9 bases. This CDR3 reads CAISESIGTETQYF. The CDR3 nucleotides are TGTGCCATCAGTGAGTCGATAGGGACAGAGACCCAGTACTTC.

CDR3 in DNA: TGTGCCAGCAGCCGTGGGGATAACTATGGCTACACCTTC. It specifies CASSRGDNYGYTF. The V call is TRBV3-1 (or the pseudogene TRBV3-2), the J call TRBJ1-2; the D is unclear. Trimming took 4 bases from V and 1 from J, leaving 7 bases between them. Germline CDR1 and CDR2: LGHDT and YNNKEL (reference sequence). The CDR3 has 13 amino acids.

In regard to this clone: At one end the junction does not follow the germline gene, possibly because of a read error. The chain employs TRBV3-1 (or the pseudogene TRBV3-2) and TRBJ2-5, with a possible D match to TRBD1 (5 bases). The CDR3 contains 13 residues. Germline V gene lookup returns CDR1 LGHDT and CDR2 YNNKEL (reference sequence). CDR3 sequence: CASSHNRKEAQYF. For the CDR3, the DNA is TGTGCCAGCAGCCACAACAGGAAAGAGGCCCAGTACTTC.